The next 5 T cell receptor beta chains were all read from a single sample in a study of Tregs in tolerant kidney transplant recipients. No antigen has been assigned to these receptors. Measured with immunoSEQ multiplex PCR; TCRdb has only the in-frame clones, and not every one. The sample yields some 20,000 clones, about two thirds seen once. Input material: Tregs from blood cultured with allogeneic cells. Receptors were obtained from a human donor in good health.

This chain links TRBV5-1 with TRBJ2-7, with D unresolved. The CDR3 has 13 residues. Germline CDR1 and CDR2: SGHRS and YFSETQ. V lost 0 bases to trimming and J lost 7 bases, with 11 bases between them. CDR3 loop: CASSLVSAREQYF. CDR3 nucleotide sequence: TGCGCCAGCAGCTTGGTATCCGCACGGGAGCAGTACTTC.

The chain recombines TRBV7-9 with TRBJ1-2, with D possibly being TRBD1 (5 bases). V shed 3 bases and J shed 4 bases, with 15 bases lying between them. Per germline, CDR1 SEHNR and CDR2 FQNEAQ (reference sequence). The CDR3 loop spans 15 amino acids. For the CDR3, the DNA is TGTGCCAGCAGCTTTTCACAGCGTGGGGGCTATGGCTACACCTTC. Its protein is CASSFSQRGGYGYTF.

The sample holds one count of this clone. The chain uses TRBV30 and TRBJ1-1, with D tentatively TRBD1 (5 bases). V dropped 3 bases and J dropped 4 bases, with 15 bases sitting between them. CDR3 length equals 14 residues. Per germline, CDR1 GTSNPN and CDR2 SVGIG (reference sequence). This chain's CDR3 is CAWSLTRGRTEAFF. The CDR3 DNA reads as TGTGCCTGGAGCCTGACGAGGGGCCGCACTGAAGCTTTCTTT.

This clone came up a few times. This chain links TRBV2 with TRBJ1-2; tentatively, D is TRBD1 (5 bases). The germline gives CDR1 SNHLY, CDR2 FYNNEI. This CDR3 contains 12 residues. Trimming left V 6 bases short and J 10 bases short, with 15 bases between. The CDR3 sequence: CASSVGGILYTF. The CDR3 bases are TGTGCCAGCAGCGTTGGGGGGATTCTCTACACCTTC.

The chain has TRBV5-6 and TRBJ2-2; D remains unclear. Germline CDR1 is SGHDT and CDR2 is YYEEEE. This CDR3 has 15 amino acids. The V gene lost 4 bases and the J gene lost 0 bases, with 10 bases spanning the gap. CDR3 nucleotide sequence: TGTGCCAGCAGCCCACCGGGTTCGAACACCGGGGAGCTGTTTTTT. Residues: CASSPPGSNTGELFF.